Listed below are T cell receptor beta chains from one sample, sequenced in a study of T-cell memory formation after mild COVID-19. TCRdb analysed the 5' RACE reads with MiXCR anew, one entry per CDR3 protein. The table lists about 430,000 distinct CDR3 sequences, approximately 25% of them singletons, with around 8.8% in the top ten. Sequences were obtained from PBMCs or a T cell subset sorted from them (not recorded which). The source is an adult woman who had mild COVID-19 (a few samples of this study predate the infection). Cell type and time point are not known. Each CDR3 is given with its conserved first and last residue. Fields, in order: V gene, clone size, J gene, D gene, CDR3 protein, CDR3 DNA. D genes are given only for firm matches. A clone size is listed for some rows: how often the clone was seen (once, few, many), or a class if it is expanded.

>TRBV9|-|TRBJ1-5|-
CASSVDGYSNQPQHF
TGTGCCAGCAGCGTAGACGGTTATAGCAATCAGCCCCAGCATTTT
>TRBV4-3|few|TRBJ2-2|-
CASSPRTAYEPGELFF
TGCGCCAGCAGCCCCCGGACAGCTTATGAACCCGGGGAGCTGTTTTTT
>TRBV7-9|many|TRBJ2-1|-
CASSLKNEQFF
TGTGCCAGCAGCTTAAAAAATGAGCAGTTCTTC
>TRBV6-1|-|TRBJ2-7|-
CASSVLDSKSLYEQYF
TGTGCCAGCAGCGTTCTGGACAGCAAGTCACTCTACGAGCAGTACTTC
>TRBV4-1|-|TRBJ1-5|-
CASSPQGSGGNQPQHF
TGCGCCAGCAGCCCACAGGGTTCAGGGGGCAATCAGCCCCAGCATTTT
>TRBV7-3|few|TRBJ2-5|-
CASTRGLETQYF
TGTGCCAGCACCCGGGGCTTAGAGACCCAGTACTTC
>TRBV20-1|-|TRBJ2-7|-
CSAMQGYEQYF
TGCAGTGCGATGCAGGGGTACGAGCAGTACTTC
>TRBV15|few|TRBJ1-1|-
CATSSVGGYRWNTEAFF
TGTGCCACCAGCAGTGTTGGCGGATACCGATGGAACACTGAAGCTTTCTTT
>TRBV9|-|TRBJ2-1|TRBD1
CASSPSGQGAYNEQFF
TGTGCCAGCAGCCCCTCCGGACAGGGGGCCTACAATGAGCAGTTCTTC
>TRBV6-5|once|TRBJ1-1|-
CASTTFVGMNTEAFF
TGTGCCAGCACCACCTTCGTGGGGATGAACACTGAAGCTTTCTTT
>TRBV10-2|many|TRBJ1-1|-
CASRDEGLSTEAFF
TGCGCCAGCAGGGACGAGGGGTTGAGCACTGAAGCTTTCTTT
>TRBV7-2|many|TRBJ2-7|TRBD1
CASSSGTGFEQYF
TGTGCCAGCAGCTCCGGGACAGGGTTCGAGCAGTACTTC
>TRBV6-5|-|TRBJ1-1|TRBD1
CASSYGQGVGAEAFF
TGTGCCAGCAGTTACGGGCAGGGGGTAGGCGCTGAAGCTTTCTTT
>TRBV6-1|-|TRBJ2-4|-
CASSGGTGKNIQYF
TGTGCCAGCAGTGGCGGGACGGGAAAAAACATTCAGTACTTC
>TRBV5-4|few|TRBJ2-7|TRBD2
CASSTSGGGAYEQYF
TGTGCCAGCAGCACCTCGGGCGGGGGGGCGTACGAGCAGTACTTC
>TRBV4-3|-|TRBJ2-3|TRBD1
CASSQNRGATDTQYF
TGCGCCAGCAGCCAAAACAGGGGGGCCACAGATACGCAGTATTTT
>TRBV25-1|few|TRBJ2-5|-
CASSDQTVRVETQYF
TGTGCCAGCAGTGATCAGACAGTGCGAGTCGAGACCCAGTACTTC
>TRBV9|-|TRBJ2-7|-
CASSDPLRSYEQYF
TGTGCCAGCAGTGACCCCCTGCGATCCTACGAGCAGTACTTC
>TRBV7-3|many|TRBJ2-1|TRBD1
CASSPDRASYNEQFF
TGTGCCAGCAGCCCTGACAGGGCTTCCTACAATGAGCAGTTCTTC
>TRBV29-1|-|TRBJ2-3|-
CSVGFLSTDTQYF
TGCAGCGTTGGTTTCCTCAGCACAGATACGCAGTATTTT
>TRBV7-2|-|TRBJ2-3|-
CASSLGSSGSLDTQYF
TGTGCCAGCAGCTTAGGAAGTTCGGGGAGCCTAGATACGCAGTATTTT
>TRBV7-3|-|TRBJ2-3|-
CASSFLDDRTQYF
TGTGCCAGCAGCTTCCTAGATGATCGTACGCAGTATTTT
>TRBV6-5|-|TRBJ1-1|-
CASTRLIGTGANTEAFF
TGTGCCAGCACTAGATTGATCGGGACCGGGGCGAACACTGAAGCTTTCTTT
>TRBV29-1|-|TRBJ1-1|-
CSVEASDPEAFF
TGCAGCGTTGAAGCGAGCGACCCTGAAGCTTTCTTT
>TRBV7-9|many|TRBJ1-2|-
CASSLAGGYGYTF
TGTGCCAGCAGCTTAGCGGGCGGATATGGCTACACCTTC
>TRBV7-9|few|TRBJ1-5|-
CASSLYGGQPQHF
TGTGCCAGCAGCTTATACGGTGGGCAGCCCCAGCATTTT
>TRBV20-1|few|TRBJ2-7|TRBD1
CSARDVGTGNYEQYF
TGCAGTGCTAGAGACGTCGGGACAGGAAACTACGAGCAGTACTTC
>TRBV4-1|few|TRBJ2-5|TRBD1
CASRPTGGSETQYF
TGCGCCAGCAGACCCACAGGGGGCAGTGAGACCCAGTACTTC
>TRBV2|few|TRBJ2-4|-
CASSEATLRLGPGKGPLAKNIQYF
TGTGCCAGCAGTGAAGCAACGCTCCGTTTGGGGCCGGGGAAGGGACCTCTAGCCAAAAACATTCAGTACTTC
>TRBV30|-|TRBJ1-1|-
CAWTGQVVTEAFF
TGTGCCTGGACGGGGCAGGTCGTAACTGAAGCTTTCTTT